The clone carrying this TCR beta chain was observed a single time. Authors' analysis steps: Estimates of nucleated cell counts were drawn from the amplification of reference gene primers. Here immunoSEQ multiplex PCR was the method, and the copy in TCRdb shows in-frame clones only, minus some. V, J and clone size reflect that table, while D and trimming were determined from the DNA. The repertoire consists of 300,000 to 450,000 clones, with more than 70% occurring once and the leading ten covering roughly 10%. This specimen comes from a study of blood T cell repertoires in COVID-19. Study context: Samples came from the United States, Italy and Spain, spanning acute and convalescent COVID-19. Sources were T cells, B-cell-depleted T cells, or PBMCs; the material itself was cDNA or gDNA.

The V and J ends lost 4 bases and 0 bases respectively, with 6 bases between them. This CDR3 spans 14 amino acids. CDR1 is MDHEN and CDR2 is SYDVKM in the germline V gene. It was during active infection that Seattle patients were enrolled and then longitudinally followed. The TCR originated in a woman in her thirties with COVID-19, enrolled during active disease. The specimen sequenced was peripheral blood. This chain links TRBV28 with TRBJ1-4; D unclear. CDR3 amino acids: CASSSVATNEKLFF. In nucleotides, the CDR3 is TGTGCCAGCAGTTCGGTTGCAACTAATGAAAAACTGTTTTTT.